This T cell receptor beta chain derives from a study of blood T cells in healthy people across ages (dated by TCRdb to the mid-2010s). Describing the broader study: In model experiments, template switching captured about one uniquely barcoded TCR beta cDNA molecule for every two T cells. Using deep sequencing normalized with unique cDNA molecular identifiers, the study measured how TCR beta repertoire diversity changes with age. The donors were divided into four age groups: young (average 16 years), middle-aged (roughly 42), aged (around 59) and long-lived (about 90). To avoid experimental bias, donors of different ages were spread randomly across the sequencing lanes. The study analyzed two additional independent replicas of 1 million unique cDNA reads from the same blood draw for two donors, one aged 18 to 30 and one aged 80 or older. Results and caveats for the whole study, not just this receptor: Because the CMV infection status of the donors was unknown, age-related changes in expanded clonotypes may potentially have been confounded. A strong correlation was found between observed TCR beta diversity and the percentage of naive T cells measured by flow cytometry. Compared with the aged group, the long-lived group had more naive CD4+ T cells, fewer expanded clones and increased TCR diversity, a pattern suggesting age selection. Because profiling used bulk unsorted PBMCs, naive and antigen-experienced compartments could not be compared conclusively. As age increased, observed TCR beta diversity per million T cells dropped in a roughly linear way, and a significant reduction was already evident by age about 40. Estimates of total diversity based on one million sequenced T cells were considered lower bounds and underestimates.

Donors were a few dozen systemically healthy Caucasian individuals from Russia aged roughly 6 to 100 years. Each donor gave ten milliliters of peripheral blood, drawn into EDTA-treated Vacutainer tubes. Ficoll-Paque density-gradient centrifugation was used to isolate PBMCs, with at least 6.5 million per sample. Total RNA, at least 6 micrograms per sample, was extracted from PBMCs with Trizol reagent. For every donor, an aliquot of PBMCs went through flow cytometry to measure the percentages of naive CD45RAhigh/CD27high T cells. As for this clonotype: Its specific antigen is unknown. The input lacks base qualities; no much larger clone sits a single base away.

To prepare the library, 5' RACE was applied. The instrument given in TCRdb is Illumina HiSeq 2500. A second PCR of about 7 to 12 cycles was run with a J-beta primer mix and a sample-barcoded 5' primer. Each TCR beta cDNA molecule received a unique molecular identifier from a template-switch 5' adaptor carrying 12 random nucleotides. Each sample yielded at least 3 million CDR3-containing paired-end reads. The Mint cDNA synthesis kit, primed by a TRBC-specific oligonucleotide, was used to synthesize first-strand cDNA from all RNA. All cDNA was treated with uracil-DNA glycosylase and then went through a first 18-cycle PCR with the universal primers M1SS and BC2_uni_R. The authors' pipeline ran thus. For normalization, 1 million high-quality reads were randomly selected from each sample, with every read carrying a distinct molecular identifier. Reads with shared molecular identifiers were discarded instead of being binned into consensus sequences. CDR3 identification, clonotype clustering and error correction used MiTCR with a Q25 quality threshold and the strictest error-elimination algorithm. A nonparametric unseen species model with Euler transformation was used to estimate lower-bound total TCR beta diversity. TCRdb reanalyzed the raw reads on its own, using fastp at Q25 for trimming and MiXCR for clone calling, and kept in-frame beta chains. Every distinct CDR3 protein forms one entry, paired with its most common genes and DNA. The V and J calls shown here were made by TCRdb, not taken from the authors' results. In all, the sample holds under 950,000 distinct CDR3 sequences, and approximately 21% of those were seen once. The biggest ten clones account for 22% of the sample.

CDR1 MNHNY and CDR2 SVGAGI are derived from the germline V gene (reference sequence). Taken from cysteine to phenylalanine, the CDR3 has 14 residues. Just CDR3 DNA is preserved here, 42 bases in frame from base 1. At the junction V is shortened by 6 bases and J by 3 bases, with 15 bases in between. The chain was built from TRBV6-6 and TRBJ2-7; no D segment can be confidently identified. This TCR came from a man between 70 and 80 years old in good health. Material for sequencing was blood. The sequenced DNA: TGTGCCAGCAGCAGGACCGTTGATAGCTACGAGCAGTACTTC. The resulting protein is CASSRTVDSYEQYF.